Each of the 20 T cell receptor beta chains below was sequenced from the same sample in a study of beta chain features in type 1 diabetes. Of the isolated RNA, all was reverse transcribed, and so the sequenced material was expressed TCRB transcripts. Clones were sequenced by immunoSEQ multiplex PCR, and TCRdb holds only the in-frame ones, with some missing. The repertoire holds 500,000 to 650,000 clones, around 12% seen once, with more than 0.1% in the top ten. Study-level points and caveats: For Type 1 diabetes patients, all four CD4+ subsets carried TCRB CDR3s that were moderately but significantly shorter.

No cognate antigen is known for these TCRs. Sequencing was carried out using naive CD4+ T cells from blood. These receptors were obtained from a man aged 25 to 40 with type 1 diabetes.

This clone was counted a few times. The V gene is TRBV29-1, the J gene TRBJ1-1; D is possibly TRBD1 (5 bases). Germline V CDR1 and CDR2: SQVTM, ANQGSEA. CDR3 length: 13 amino acids. Trimming stripped 7 bases from V and 4 bases from J, with 16 bases between. This CDR3 is CSARRGSGTEAFF. Here the CDR3 DNA reads TGCAGCGCCCGCCGGGGCTCGGGCACTGAAGCTTTCTTT.

This rearrangement joins TRBV6-1 to TRBJ1-3; D call uncertain. Trimming shortened V by 2 bases and J by 3 bases, and 8 bases separated the two germline ends. Germline-derived CDR1 and CDR2 are MNHNS and SASEGT. The CDR3 runs 14 residues. The CDR3 bases are TGTGCCAGCAGTGAAATGTCCATTGGAAACACCATATATTTT. Amino acid sequence: CASSEMSIGNTIYF.

This clone was detected many times. The rearrangement links TRBV29-1 to TRBJ2-5; 7 bases align to TRBD1. V was clipped by 8 bases and J by 4 bases; unmatched bases: 4. Per the germline V gene, CDR1 is SQVTM and CDR2 is ANQGSEA. This CDR3 has 11 residues. CDR3 nucleotides: TGCAGCTTGAGACAGGGAGAGACCCAGTACTTC. This encodes CSLRQGETQYF.

With respect to this clone: Other DNA sequences of this sample code for an identical CDR3. V is TRBV18 and J is TRBJ2-2; 10 nucleotides match TRBD1. The V segment lost 3 bases and the J segment 4 bases; nucleotides outside the gene matches: 2. Per germline, CDR1 KGHSH and CDR2 LQKENI. CDR3 size: 15 residues. CDR3 coding DNA: TGTGCCAGCTCACCCCGGACAGGGGGCACCGGGGAGCTGTTTTTT. It translates to CASSPRTGGTGELFF.

The chain combines TRBV11-2 with TRBJ2-1; 11 bases map to TRBD2. The J segment lost 12 bases and the V segment lost 3 bases, leaving 10 bases of the junction unmatched. This CDR3 has 15 amino acids. The germline V gene encodes CDR1 SGHAT and CDR2 FQNNGV. CDR3 bases: TGTGCCAGCAGCTTCGGACTAGCGGGCGACCGTTGGCAGTTCTTC. The encoded protein is CASSFGLAGDRWQFF.

V usage is TRBV7-2 and J usage is TRBJ1-2, with D possibly matching TRBD1 (5 bases). V lost 0 bases and J lost 4, with 15 bases in between. The CDR3 runs 16 residues. Germline V lookup: CDR1 SGHTA, CDR2 FQGNSA. DNA of the CDR3: TGTGCCAGCAGCTTAGCGGCCCCGGGACCAGTCTATGGCTACACCTTC. This sequence encodes CASSLAAPGPVYGYTF.

The chain employs TRBV5-4 and TRBJ2-7; no reliable D call. This CDR3 spans 15 amino acids. The V gene's germline CDR1 is SGHNT and CDR2 YYREEE (reference sequence). The ends were cut back, 1 base at V and 0 bases at J, with 11 bases in the middle. The CDR3 nucleotides read TGTGCCAGCAGCTTGTCAGGTCTGAGCTCCTACGAGCAGTACTTC. This codes for CASSLSGLSSYEQYF.

This clone was observed a few times. The V and J genes are TRBV4-3 and TRBJ2-1; D might be TRBD2 (5 bases). Germline V gene lookup returns CDR1 LGHNA and CDR2 YSLEER. With 1 base removed from V and 0 bases from J, the gap between germline ends came to 10 bases. The CDR3 is 16 amino acids. This CDR3 reads CASSQGGSSSYNEQFF. The CDR3 region has the DNA TGCGCCAGCAGCCAAGGCGGGTCTAGCTCCTACAATGAGCAGTTCTTC.

This clone appeared a few times. The chain couples TRBV5-6 to TRBJ2-5; D is perhaps TRBD2 (6 bases). Germline V gene sequence: CDR1 SGHDT, CDR2 YYEEEE. This CDR3 is 14 amino acids long. V gave up 4 bases and J gave up 5 bases, with 15 bases separating them. The CDR3 protein is CASSGTAIGETQYF. CDR3 in DNA: TGTGCCAGCAGCGGGACTGCCATAGGGGAGACCCAGTACTTC.

This clone came up a few times. V usage is TRBV5-1 and J usage is TRBJ1-1; 9 nucleotides match TRBD1. Germline CDR1 SGHRS, CDR2 YFSETQ. The J segment lost 0 bases and the V segment lost 4 bases, leaving 13 bases of the junction unmatched. This CDR3 spans 18 amino acids. In DNA, the CDR3 is TGCGCCAGCAGCCTCCGGACAGGGGCGGATTTACTGAACACTGAAGCTTTCTTT. Residues: CASSLRTGADLLNTEAFF.

This clone was found a few times. The J gene is TRBJ1-5, the V gene TRBV6-5; 8 nucleotides agree with TRBD1. Germline CDR1 is MNHEY and CDR2 is SVGAGI. This CDR3 spans 14 amino acids. V trimming: 6 bases; J trimming: 6 bases; junction bases outside the gene matches: 7. The CDR3 bases are TGTGCCAGCAGGAAGGACAGGGCTGCTCAGCCCCAGCATTTT. This sequence encodes CASRKDRAAQPQHF.

On this clone itself: The sample contains more than one DNA sequence encoding this CDR3. This sequence joins TRBV6-5 and TRBJ2-7; 10 bases map to TRBD1. This CDR3 is built from 13 residues. Germline CDR1 is MNHEY and CDR2 is SVGAGI. Germline trimming cut 6 bases from V and 4 bases from J; bases unmatched to any gene: 3. This CDR3 reads CASRRQGAYEQYF. For the CDR3, the DNA is TGTGCCAGCAGGAGACAGGGGGCTTACGAGCAGTACTTC.

This clone was detected only a few times. V and J are TRBV2 and TRBJ1-2, with D uncertain. V gave up 4 bases and J gave up 0 bases, with 6 bases separating them. CDR3 length equals 13 residues. Germline values: CDR1 SNHLY, CDR2 FYNNEI. The CDR3, as DNA: TGTGCCAGCAGTGCCCAGGCTAACTATGGCTACACCTTC. This encodes CASSAQANYGYTF.

The sample holds a few counts of this clone. V and J are TRBV28 and TRBJ2-5, with 10 bases fitting TRBD2. The trim removed 5 bases at V and 5 bases at J, leaving 17 bases unmatched. The CDR3 length is 18 residues. CDR1 is MDHEN, CDR2 SYDVKM, per germline. CDR3 loop: CASSPGRASGGMGETQYF. DNA for the CDR3: TGTGCCAGCAGTCCCGGTCGGGCTAGCGGGGGCATGGGGGAGACCCAGTACTTC.

This clone was observed a handful of times. The genes are TRBV6-1 and TRBJ2-7; TRBD1 matches 8 bases. Trimming at V came to 0 bases and at J to 2 bases, leaving 3 bases not matched to a gene. The germline V gene has CDR1 MNHNS and CDR2 SASEGT. The CDR3 extends over 15 amino acids. The CDR3 here is CASSEAGTGAYEQYF. In DNA form, the CDR3 reads TGTGCCAGCAGTGAAGCGGGGACAGGAGCCTACGAGCAGTACTTC.

This clone was seen a few times. J is TRBJ2-5 and V is TRBV5-1; 8 bases fit TRBD2. With 1 base clipped from V and 5 bases from J, the junction kept 4 bases outside the gene matches. The germline gives CDR1 SGHRS, CDR2 YFSETQ. The CDR3 has 14 residues. The CDR3 reads CASSLTASGETQYF. As DNA, the CDR3 is TGCGCCAGCAGCTTGACCGCTAGCGGGGAGACCCAGTACTTC.

This clone has more than one count but fewer than ten. The chain's CDR3 is CASSFRVQETQYF. The CDR3 DNA reads as TGTGCCAGCAGCTTCAGGGTCCAAGAGACCCAGTACTTC. The chain is built from TRBV5-4 and TRBJ2-5; a weak D match, TRBD1 (5 bases). Germline CDR1 SGHNT, CDR2 YYREEE (reference sequence). The CDR3 is 13 residues long. V was trimmed by 2 bases and J by 1 base, leaving 6 bases between them.

The rearrangement links TRBV28 to TRBJ2-7; no firm D call. Trimming cost V 4 bases and J 3 bases, with 7 bases left between them. The germline gives CDR1 MDHEN, CDR2 SYDVKM. The CDR3 runs 12 residues. DNA of the CDR3: TGTGCCAGCAGTTCTACAGTCTACGAGCAGTACTTC. The encoded protein is CASSSTVYEQYF.

This clone was seen a handful of times. The CDR3 nucleotides read TGTGCCTCAACGACAGGGGGCCCCTATGGCTACACCTTC. Translating gives CASTTGGPYGYTF. This chain joins TRBV30 and TRBJ1-2, with 10 bases that match TRBD1. The V gene end was trimmed by 7 bases and the J gene end by 4 bases; junction bases not matched to a gene: 6. Per the germline V gene, CDR1 is GTSNPN and CDR2 is SVGIG (reference sequence). The CDR3 is 13 residues long.

In this sample, this clone turned up a few times. The chain employs TRBV18 and TRBJ2-5; 10 nucleotides match TRBD2. With 0 bases clipped from V and 1 base from J, the junction kept 2 bases outside the gene matches. Germline lookup yields CDR1 KGHSH and CDR2 LQKENI. This CDR3 is 16 amino acids long. This CDR3 is CASSPPAGGFQETQYF. DNA of the CDR3: TGTGCCAGCTCACCACCAGCGGGGGGGTTCCAAGAGACCCAGTACTTC.